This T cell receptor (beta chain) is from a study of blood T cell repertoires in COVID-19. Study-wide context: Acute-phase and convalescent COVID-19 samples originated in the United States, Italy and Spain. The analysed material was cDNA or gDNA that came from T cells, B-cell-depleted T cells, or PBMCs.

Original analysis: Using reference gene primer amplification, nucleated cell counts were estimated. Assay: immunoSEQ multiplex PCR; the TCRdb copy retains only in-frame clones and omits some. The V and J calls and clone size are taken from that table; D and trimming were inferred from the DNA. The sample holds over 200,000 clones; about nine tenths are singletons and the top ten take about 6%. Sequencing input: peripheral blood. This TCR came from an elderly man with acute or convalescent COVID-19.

For the CDR3, the DNA is TGTGCCAGCAGAGACAGCGGGAGGGCCGGCTACGAGCAGTACTTC. It specifies CASRDSGRAGYEQYF. V usage is TRBV28 and J usage is TRBJ2-7; the match to TRBD2 covers 10 bases. Germline assignment: CDR1 MDHEN and CDR2 SYDVKM. The length of the CDR3 is 15 residues. V shed 6 bases, J shed 3 bases, and the junction held 8 bases outside the gene matches.